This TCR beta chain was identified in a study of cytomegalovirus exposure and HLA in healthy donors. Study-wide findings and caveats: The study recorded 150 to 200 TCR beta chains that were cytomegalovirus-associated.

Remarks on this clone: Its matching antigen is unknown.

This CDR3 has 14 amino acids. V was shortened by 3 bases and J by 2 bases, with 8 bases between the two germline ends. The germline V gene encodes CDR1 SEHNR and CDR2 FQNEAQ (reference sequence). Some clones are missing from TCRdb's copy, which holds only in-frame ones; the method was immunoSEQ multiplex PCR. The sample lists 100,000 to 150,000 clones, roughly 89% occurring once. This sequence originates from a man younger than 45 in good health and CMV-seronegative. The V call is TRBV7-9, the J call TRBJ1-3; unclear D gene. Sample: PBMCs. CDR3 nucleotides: TGTGCCAGCAGCTTTACATCCCCTGGAAACACCATATATTTT. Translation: CASSFTSPGNTIYF.